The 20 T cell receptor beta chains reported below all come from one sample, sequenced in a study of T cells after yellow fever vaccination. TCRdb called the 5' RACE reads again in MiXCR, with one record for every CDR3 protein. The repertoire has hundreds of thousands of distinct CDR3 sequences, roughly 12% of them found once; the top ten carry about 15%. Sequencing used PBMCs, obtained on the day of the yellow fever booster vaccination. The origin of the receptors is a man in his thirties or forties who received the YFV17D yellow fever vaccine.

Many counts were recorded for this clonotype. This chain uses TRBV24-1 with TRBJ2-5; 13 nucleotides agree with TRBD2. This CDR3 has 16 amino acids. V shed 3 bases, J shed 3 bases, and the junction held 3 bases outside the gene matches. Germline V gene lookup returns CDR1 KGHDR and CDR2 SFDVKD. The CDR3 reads CATSDPLAGGKETQYF. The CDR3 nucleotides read TGTGCCACCAGTGATCCACTAGCGGGAGGGAAAGAGACCCAGTACTTC.

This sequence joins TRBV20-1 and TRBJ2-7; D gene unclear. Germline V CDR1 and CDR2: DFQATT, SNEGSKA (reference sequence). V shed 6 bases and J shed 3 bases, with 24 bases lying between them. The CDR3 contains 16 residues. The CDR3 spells CSARSYSATKLYEQYF. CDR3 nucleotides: TGCAGTGCCCGGTCCTACTCAGCGACAAAACTCTACGAGCAGTACTTC.

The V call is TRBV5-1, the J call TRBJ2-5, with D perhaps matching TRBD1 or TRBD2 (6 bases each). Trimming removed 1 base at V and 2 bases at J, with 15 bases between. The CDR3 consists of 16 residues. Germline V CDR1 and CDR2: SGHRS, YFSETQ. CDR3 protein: CASSLRRGRRQETQYF. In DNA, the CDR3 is TGCGCCAGCAGCTTGCGGAGGGGGAGGCGACAAGAGACCCAGTACTTC.

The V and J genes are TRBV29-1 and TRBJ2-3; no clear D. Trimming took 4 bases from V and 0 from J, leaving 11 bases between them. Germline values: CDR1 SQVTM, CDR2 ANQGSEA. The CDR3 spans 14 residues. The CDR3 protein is CSVALISSTDTQYF. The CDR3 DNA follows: TGCAGCGTTGCACTCATCTCTAGCACAGATACGCAGTATTTT.

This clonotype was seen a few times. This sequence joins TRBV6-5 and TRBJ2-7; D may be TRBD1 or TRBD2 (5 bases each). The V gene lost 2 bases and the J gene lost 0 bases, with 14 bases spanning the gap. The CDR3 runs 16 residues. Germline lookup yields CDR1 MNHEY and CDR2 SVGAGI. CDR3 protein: CASSYLPGPLSYEQYF. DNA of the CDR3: TGTGCCAGCAGTTACCTACCGGGACCCCTCTCCTACGAGCAGTACTTC.

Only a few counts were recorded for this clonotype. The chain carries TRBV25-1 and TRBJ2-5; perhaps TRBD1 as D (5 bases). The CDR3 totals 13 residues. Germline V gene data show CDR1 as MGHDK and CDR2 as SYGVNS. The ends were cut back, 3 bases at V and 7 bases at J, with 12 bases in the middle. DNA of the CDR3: TGTGCCAGCAGTGAGACAGCCCAGACGACCCAGTACTTC. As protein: CASSETAQTTQYF.

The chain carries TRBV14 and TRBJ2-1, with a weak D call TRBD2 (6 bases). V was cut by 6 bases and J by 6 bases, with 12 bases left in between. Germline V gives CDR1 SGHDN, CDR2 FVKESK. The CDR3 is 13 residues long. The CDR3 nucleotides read TGTGCCAGCAGTGTTGCGGGAAGCAATGAGCAGTTCTTC. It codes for CASSVAGSNEQFF.

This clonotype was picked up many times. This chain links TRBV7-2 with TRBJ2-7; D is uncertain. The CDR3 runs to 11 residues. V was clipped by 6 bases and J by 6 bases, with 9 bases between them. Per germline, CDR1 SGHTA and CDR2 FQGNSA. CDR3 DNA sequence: TGTGCCAGCAGTTTAATGGGCGAGCAGTACTTC. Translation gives CASSLMGEQYF.

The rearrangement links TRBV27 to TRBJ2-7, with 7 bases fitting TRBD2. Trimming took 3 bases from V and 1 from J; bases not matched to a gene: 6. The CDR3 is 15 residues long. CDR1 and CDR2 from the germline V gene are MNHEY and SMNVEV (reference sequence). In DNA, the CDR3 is TGTGCCAGCAGTTTTGGGAGGGAGAGATCCTACGAGCAGTACTTC. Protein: CASSFGRERSYEQYF.

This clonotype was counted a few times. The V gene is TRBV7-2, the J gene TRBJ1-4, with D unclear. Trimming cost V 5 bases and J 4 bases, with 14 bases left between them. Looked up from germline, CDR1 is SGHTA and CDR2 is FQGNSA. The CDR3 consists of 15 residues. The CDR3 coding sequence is TGTGCCAGCAGCCGCCCGGAAGGCTATAATGAAAAACTGTTTTTT. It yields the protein CASSRPEGYNEKLFF.

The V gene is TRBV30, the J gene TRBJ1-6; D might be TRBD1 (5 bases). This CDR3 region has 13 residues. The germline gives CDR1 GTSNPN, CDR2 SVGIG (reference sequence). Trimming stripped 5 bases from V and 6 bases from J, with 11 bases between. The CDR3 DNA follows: TGTGCCTGGTCGGTGGGGGGTAATTCACCCCTCCACTTT. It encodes CAWSVGGNSPLHF.

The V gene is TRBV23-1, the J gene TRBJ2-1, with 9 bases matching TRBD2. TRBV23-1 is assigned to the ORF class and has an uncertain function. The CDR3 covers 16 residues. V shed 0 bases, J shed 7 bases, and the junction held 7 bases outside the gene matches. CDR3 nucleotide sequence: TGCGCCAGCAGTCAATCGGGCGGGAGGGGAAGGAATGAGCAGTTCTTC. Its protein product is CASSQSGGRGRNEQFF.

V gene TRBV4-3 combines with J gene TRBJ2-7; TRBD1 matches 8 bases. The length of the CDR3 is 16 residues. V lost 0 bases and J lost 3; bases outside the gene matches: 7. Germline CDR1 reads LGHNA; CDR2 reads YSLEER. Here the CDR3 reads CASSQDSTGVGYEQYF. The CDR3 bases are TGCGCCAGCAGCCAAGATTCGACAGGGGTTGGCTACGAGCAGTACTTC.

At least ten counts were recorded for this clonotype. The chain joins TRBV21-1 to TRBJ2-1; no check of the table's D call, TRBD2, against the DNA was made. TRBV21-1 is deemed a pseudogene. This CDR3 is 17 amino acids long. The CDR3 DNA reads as TGTGCCAGCAGCGCCGGGACTAGCGGGAGCTCCTACAATGAGCAGTTCTTC. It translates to CASSAGTSGSSYNEQFF.

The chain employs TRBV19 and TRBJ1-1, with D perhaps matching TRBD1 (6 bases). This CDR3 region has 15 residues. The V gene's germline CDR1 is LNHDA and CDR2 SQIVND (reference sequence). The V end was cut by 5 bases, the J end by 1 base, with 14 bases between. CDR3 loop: CASSLQGLENTEAFF. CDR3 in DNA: TGTGCCAGTAGTCTACAGGGCCTAGAGAACACTGAAGCTTTCTTT.

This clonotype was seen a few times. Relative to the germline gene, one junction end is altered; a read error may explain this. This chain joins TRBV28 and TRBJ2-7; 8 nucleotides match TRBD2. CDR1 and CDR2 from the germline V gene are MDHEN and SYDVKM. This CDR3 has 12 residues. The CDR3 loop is CASSLMTGLVHF. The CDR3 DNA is TGTGCCAGCAGTTTAATGACGGGACTAGTTCACTTC.

The CDR3: CSARGGTGQETQYF. Here the CDR3 DNA reads TGCAGTGCTAGAGGCGGGACAGGGCAAGAGACCCAGTACTTC. The chain combines TRBV20-1 with TRBJ2-5; 9 bases are a match to TRBD1. This CDR3 region has 14 residues. Germline V gives CDR1 DFQATT, CDR2 SNEGSKA (reference sequence). The trim removed 1 base at V and 2 bases at J, leaving 2 bases unmatched.

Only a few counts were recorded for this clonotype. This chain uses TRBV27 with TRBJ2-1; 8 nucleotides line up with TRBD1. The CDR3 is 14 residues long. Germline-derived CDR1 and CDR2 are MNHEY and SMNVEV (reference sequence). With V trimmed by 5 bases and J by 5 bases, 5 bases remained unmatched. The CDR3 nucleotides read TGTGCCAGCAGTCGGGACAGGATTAACAATGAGCAGTTCTTC. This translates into CASSRDRINNEQFF.

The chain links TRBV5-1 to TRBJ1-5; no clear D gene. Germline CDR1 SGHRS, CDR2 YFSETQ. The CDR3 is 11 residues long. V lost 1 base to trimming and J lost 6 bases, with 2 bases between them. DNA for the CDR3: TGCGCCAGCAGCTTGTGTCAGCCCCAGCATTTT. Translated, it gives CASSLCQPQHF.

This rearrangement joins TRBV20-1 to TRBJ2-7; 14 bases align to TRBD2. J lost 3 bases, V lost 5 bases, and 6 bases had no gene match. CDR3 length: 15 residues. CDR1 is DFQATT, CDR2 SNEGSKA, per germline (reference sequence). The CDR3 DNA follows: TGCAGTGCTCCCGTTGGGACTAGCGGGAGCTACGAGCAGTACTTC. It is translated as CSAPVGTSGSYEQYF.